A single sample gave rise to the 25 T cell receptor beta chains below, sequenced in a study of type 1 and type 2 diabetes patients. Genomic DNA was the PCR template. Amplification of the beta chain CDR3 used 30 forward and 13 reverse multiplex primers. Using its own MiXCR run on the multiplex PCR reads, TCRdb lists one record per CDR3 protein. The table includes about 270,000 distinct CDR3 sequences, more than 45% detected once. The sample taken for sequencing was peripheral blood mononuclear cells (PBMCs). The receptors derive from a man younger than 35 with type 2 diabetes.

The CDR3 coding sequence is TGTGCCACCAGCAGAGATAGTATATTAGGGGACAGCTATGGCTACACCTTC. Translation: CATSRDSILGDSYGYTF. The chain uses TRBV15 and TRBJ1-2, with 7 bases fitting TRBD1. The CDR3 is made up of 17 amino acids. Germline trimming cut 0 bases from V and 4 bases from J; bases unmatched to any gene: 11. Per the germline V gene, CDR1 is LNHNV and CDR2 is YYDKDF (reference sequence).

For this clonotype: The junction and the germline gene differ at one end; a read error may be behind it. As DNA, the CDR3 is TGCCTCGTACGGGACAGGGGTGACGAGCAGTACTTC. This encodes CLVRDRGDEQYF. This chain joins TRBV2 and TRBJ2-7; TRBD1 matches 10 bases. CDR1 SNHLY and CDR2 FYNNEI come from the germline V gene. CDR3 length equals 12 residues. Together with reference TRBV2 and TRBJ2-7, the CDR3 gives the full variable domain: EPEVTQTPSHQVTQMGQEVILRCVPISNHLYFYWYRQILGQKVEFLVSFYNNEISEKSEIFDDQFSVERPDGSNFTLKIRSTKLEDSAMYFCLVRDRGDEQYFGPGTRLTVT.

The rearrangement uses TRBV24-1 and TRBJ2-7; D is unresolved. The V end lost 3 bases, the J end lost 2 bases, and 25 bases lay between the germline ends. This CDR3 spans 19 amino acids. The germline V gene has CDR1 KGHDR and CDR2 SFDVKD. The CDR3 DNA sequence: TGTGCCACCAGTGATCACCCTTTTGTGTGGCGCCTCTTCACCTACGAGCAGTACTTC. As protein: CATSDHPFVWRLFTYEQYF.

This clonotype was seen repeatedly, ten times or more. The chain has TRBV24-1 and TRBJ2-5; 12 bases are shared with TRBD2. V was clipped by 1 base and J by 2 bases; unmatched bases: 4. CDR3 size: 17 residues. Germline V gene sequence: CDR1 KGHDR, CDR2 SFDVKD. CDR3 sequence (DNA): TGTGCCACCAGTGATTTCCACGGACTAGCGGGACAAGAGACCCAGTACTTC. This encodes CATSDFHGLAGQETQYF.

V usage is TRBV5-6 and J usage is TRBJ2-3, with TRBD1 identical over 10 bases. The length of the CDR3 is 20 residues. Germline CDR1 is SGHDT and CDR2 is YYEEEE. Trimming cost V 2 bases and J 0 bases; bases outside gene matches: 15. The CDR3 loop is CASSLYSTGGTLSSTDTQYF. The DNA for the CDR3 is TGTGCCAGCAGCTTATATTCGACAGGGGGCACTCTATCTAGCACAGATACGCAGTATTTT.

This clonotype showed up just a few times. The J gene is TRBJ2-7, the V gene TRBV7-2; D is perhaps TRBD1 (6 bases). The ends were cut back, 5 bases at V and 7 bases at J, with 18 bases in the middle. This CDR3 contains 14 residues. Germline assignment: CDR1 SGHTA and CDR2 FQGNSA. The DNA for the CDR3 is TGTGCCAGCAGCGCCCGACAGGATCTTGGAGAGCAGTACTTC. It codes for CASSARQDLGEQYF.

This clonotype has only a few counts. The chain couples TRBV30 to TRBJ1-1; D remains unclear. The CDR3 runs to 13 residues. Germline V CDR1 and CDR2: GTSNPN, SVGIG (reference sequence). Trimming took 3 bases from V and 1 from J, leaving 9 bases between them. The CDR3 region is CAWRGVKNTEAFF. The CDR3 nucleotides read TGTGCCTGGAGAGGTGTGAAGAACACTGAAGCTTTCTTT.

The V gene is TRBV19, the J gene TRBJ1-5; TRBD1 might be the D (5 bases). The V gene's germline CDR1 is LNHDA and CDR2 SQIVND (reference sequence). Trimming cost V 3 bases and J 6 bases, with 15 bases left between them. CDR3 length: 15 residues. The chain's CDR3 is CASSIEDTGRQPQHF. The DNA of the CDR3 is TGTGCCAGTAGTATCGAGGACACCGGGCGTCAGCCCCAGCATTTT.

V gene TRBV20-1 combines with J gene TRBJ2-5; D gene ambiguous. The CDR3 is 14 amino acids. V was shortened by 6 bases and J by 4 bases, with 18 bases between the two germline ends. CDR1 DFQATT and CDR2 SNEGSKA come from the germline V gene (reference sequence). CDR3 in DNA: TGCAGTGCCGCTAGAGCTGGGCGGACAGAGACCCAGTACTTC. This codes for CSAARAGRTETQYF.

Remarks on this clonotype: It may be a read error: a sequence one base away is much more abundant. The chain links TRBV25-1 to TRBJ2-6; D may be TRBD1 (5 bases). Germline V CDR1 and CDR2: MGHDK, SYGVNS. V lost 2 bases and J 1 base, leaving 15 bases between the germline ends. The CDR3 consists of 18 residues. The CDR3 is CASSERGSTPSGANVLTF. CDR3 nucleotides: TGTGCCAGCAGTGAAAGGGGCAGCACTCCTTCTGGGGCCAACGTCCTGACTTTC.

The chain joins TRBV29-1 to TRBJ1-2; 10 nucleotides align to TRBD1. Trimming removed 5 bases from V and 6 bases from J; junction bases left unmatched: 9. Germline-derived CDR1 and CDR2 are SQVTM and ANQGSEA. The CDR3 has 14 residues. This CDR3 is CSVIGTGVIDGYTF. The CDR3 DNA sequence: TGCAGCGTTATAGGGACAGGGGTCATTGATGGCTACACCTTC.

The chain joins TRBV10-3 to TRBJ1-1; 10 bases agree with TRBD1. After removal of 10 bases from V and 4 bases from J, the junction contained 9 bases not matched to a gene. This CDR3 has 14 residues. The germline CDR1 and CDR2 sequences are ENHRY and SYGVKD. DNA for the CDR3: TGTGCCAGCCGCGGGACAGGGGTTAGCACTGAAGCTTTCTTT. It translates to CASRGTGVSTEAFF.

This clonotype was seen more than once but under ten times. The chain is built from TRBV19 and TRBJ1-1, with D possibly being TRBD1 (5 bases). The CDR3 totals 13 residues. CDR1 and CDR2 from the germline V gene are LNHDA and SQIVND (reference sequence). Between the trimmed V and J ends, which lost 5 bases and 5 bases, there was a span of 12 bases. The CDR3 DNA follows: TGTGCCAGTAGTTCCAGGGAAAGGACTGAAGCTTTCTTT. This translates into CASSSRERTEAFF.

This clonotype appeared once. CDR3 sequence reads: CSVTRGTEAFF. CDR3 DNA sequence: TGCAGCGTGACTAGGGGCACTGAAGCTTTCTTT. The gene calls are TRBV29-1 and TRBJ1-1; D may be TRBD1 (5 bases). V lost 6 bases and J lost 4, with 9 bases in between. From germline, CDR1 is SQVTM and CDR2 ANQGSEA. The CDR3 has 11 residues.

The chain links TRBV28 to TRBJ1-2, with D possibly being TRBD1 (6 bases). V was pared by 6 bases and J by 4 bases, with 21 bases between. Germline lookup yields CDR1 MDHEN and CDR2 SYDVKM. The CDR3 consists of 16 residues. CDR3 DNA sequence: TGTGCCAGCAGCTTAGCTTGGGGGCAGCAAGGCTATGGCTACACCTTC. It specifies CASSLAWGQQGYGYTF.

The chain's CDR3 is CASSVAWGQSYGYTF. CDR3 coding DNA: TGTGCCAGCAGCGTAGCTTGGGGGCAGAGCTATGGCTACACCTTC. V is TRBV9 and J is TRBJ1-2; D is perhaps TRBD1 (6 bases). V was trimmed by 0 bases and J by 4 bases, leaving 13 bases between them. Germline CDR1 reads SGDLS; CDR2 reads YYNGEE. The CDR3 loop spans 15 amino acids.

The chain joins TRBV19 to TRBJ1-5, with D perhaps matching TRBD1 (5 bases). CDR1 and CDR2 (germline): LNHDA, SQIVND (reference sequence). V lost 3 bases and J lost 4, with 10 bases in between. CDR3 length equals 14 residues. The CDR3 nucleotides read TGTGCCAGTAGTATTCCCCGACAGAATCAGCCCCAGCATTTT. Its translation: CASSIPRQNQPQHF.

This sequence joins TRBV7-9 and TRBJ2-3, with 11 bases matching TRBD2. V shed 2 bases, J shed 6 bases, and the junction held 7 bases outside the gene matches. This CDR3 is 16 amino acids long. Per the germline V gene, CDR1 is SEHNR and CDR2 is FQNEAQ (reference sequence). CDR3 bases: TGTGCCAGCAGCTTACGGGGGGTAGCGGGAGGGGATACGCAGTATTTT. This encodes CASSLRGVAGGDTQYF.

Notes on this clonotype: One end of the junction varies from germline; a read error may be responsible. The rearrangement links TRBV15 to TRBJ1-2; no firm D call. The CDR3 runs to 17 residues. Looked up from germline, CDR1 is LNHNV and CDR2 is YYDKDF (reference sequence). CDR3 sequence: CATTRDRVRRPGYGYTF. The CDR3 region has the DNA TGTGCCACCACCAGAGATCGCGTAAGGCGGCCAGGCTATGGCTACACCTTC.

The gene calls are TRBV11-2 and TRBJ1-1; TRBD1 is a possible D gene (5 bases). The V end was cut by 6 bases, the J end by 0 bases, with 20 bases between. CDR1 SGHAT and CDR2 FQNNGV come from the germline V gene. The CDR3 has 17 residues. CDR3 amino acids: CASRLRGSPGMNTEAFF. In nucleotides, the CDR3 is TGTGCCAGCAGATTACGGGGCTCTCCAGGCATGAACACTGAAGCTTTCTTT.

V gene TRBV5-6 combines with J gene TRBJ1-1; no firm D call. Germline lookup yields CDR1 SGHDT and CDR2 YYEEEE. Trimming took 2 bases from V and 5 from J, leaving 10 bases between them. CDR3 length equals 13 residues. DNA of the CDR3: TGTGCCAGCAGCTTCGAGCGCTCTACTGAAGCTTTCTTT. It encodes CASSFERSTEAFF.

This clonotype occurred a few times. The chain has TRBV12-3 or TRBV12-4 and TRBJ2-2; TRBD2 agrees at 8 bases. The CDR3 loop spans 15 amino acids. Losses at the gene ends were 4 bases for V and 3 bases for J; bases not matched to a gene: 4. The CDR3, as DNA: TGTGCCAGCAGTTCAAAGGGACTAGACACCGGGGAGCTGTTTTTT. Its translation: CASSSKGLDTGELFF.

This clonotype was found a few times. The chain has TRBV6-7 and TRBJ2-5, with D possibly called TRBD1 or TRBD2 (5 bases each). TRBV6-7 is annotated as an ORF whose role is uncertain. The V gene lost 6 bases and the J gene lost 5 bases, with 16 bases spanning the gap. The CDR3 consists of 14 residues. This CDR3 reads CASRRGRVRETQYF. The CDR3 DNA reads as TGTGCCAGCAGGAGGGGCAGGGTCCGGGAGACCCAGTACTTC.

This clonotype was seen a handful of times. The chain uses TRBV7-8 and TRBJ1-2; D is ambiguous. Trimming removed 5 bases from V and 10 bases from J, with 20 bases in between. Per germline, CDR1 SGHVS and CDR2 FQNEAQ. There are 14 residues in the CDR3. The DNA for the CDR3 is TGTGCCAGCAGCGCACTGCGGGGTTATAATGACTACACCTTC. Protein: CASSALRGYNDYTF.

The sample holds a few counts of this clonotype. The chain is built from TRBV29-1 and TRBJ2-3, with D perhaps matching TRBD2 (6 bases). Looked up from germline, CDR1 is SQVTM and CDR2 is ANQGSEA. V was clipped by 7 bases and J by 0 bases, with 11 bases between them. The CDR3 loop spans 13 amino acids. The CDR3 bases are TGCAGCGAGGTTAGCGGAAGCACAGATACGCAGTATTTT. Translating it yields CSEVSGSTDTQYF.